Below, 30 T cell receptor beta chains from the same sample are listed, as sequenced in a study of regulatory T cells in long-lasting Graves disease. The time point was: newly diagnosed GD, antithyroid drugs for less than 3 months. PBMC-derived RNA was used for the TCR library. Arm-PCR of CDR3 regions and iRepertoire HTBI primers were used to build TCR beta libraries. TCRdb passed the multiplex PCR reads through MiXCR, listing each CDR3 protein once. The repertoire holds about 460,000 distinct CDR3 sequences, with roughly 15% as singletons. The data also belong to a second study, concerning T cells in Graves' hyperthyroidism and ophthalmopathy.

Sequencing was performed on peripheral blood mononuclear cells (PBMCs), taken at new diagnosis, from a patient treated with antithyroid drugs. The receptors were gathered from a woman in her forties or fifties with Graves disease.

V gene TRBV3-1 combines with J gene TRBJ1-2; TRBD1 agrees at 7 bases. The ends lost 3 bases at V and 3 bases at J; junction bases unmatched: 4. Looked up from germline, CDR1 is LGHDT and CDR2 is YNNKEL (reference sequence). This CDR3 spans 14 amino acids. The CDR3 here is CASSHVGGDYGYTF. The CDR3, as DNA: TGTGCCAGCAGCCATGTAGGGGGCGACTATGGCTACACCTTC.

This clonotype was detected a few times. This rearrangement joins TRBV20-1 to TRBJ1-5; D ambiguous. Germline CDR1 reads DFQATT; CDR2 reads SNEGSKA (reference sequence). The CDR3 consists of 14 residues. V was clipped by 3 bases and J by 0 bases, with 9 bases between them. The CDR3 DNA is TGCAGTGCTAGTAGGCAGAATAGCAATCAGCCCCAGCATTTT. As protein: CSASRQNSNQPQHF.

The rearrangement joins TRBV5-4 to TRBJ2-3; the D is unclear. This CDR3 is 14 amino acids long. The germline CDR1 and CDR2 sequences are SGHNT and YYREEE (reference sequence). Trimming took off 2 bases at V and 0 bases at J, with 7 bases between the two ends. CDR3 residues: CASSFHWSTDTQYF. In DNA, the CDR3 is TGTGCCAGCAGCTTTCACTGGAGCACAGATACGCAGTATTTT.

Ten or more counts support this clonotype. V and J are TRBV12-5 and TRBJ2-7, with D tentatively TRBD1 or TRBD2 (5 bases each). CDR1 and CDR2 from the germline V gene are LGHNT and FRNRAP. This CDR3 is built from 17 residues. V lost 6 bases and J lost 3, with 24 bases in between. Here the CDR3 reads CASGPPVKPGADYEQYF. The DNA of the CDR3 is TGTGCTAGTGGGCCACCCGTGAAACCCGGGGCCGACTACGAGCAGTACTTC.

This clonotype was seen a handful of times. The J gene is TRBJ2-7, the V gene TRBV3-1; D gene uncertain. With 0 bases removed from V and 4 bases from J, the gap between germline ends came to 10 bases. This CDR3 spans 14 amino acids. Germline V gives CDR1 LGHDT, CDR2 YNNKEL (reference sequence). The CDR3 DNA sequence: TGTGCCAGCAGCCAAGATTTGTACGGGTACGAGCAGTACTTC. Translating it yields CASSQDLYGYEQYF.

This clonotype was counted only a few times. The CDR3: CASSPRAGADTQYF. CDR3 sequence (DNA): TGTGCCAGCTCACCTAGGGCGGGGGCCGATACGCAGTATTTT. The chain is built from TRBV18 and TRBJ2-3; tentatively, D is TRBD2 (7 bases). Trimming shortened V by 3 bases and J by 6 bases, and 13 bases separated the two germline ends. The germline CDR1 and CDR2 sequences are KGHSH and LQKENI. This CDR3 comprises 14 residues.

This clonotype was found a few times. The chain uses TRBV7-9 and TRBJ2-2, with 7 bases that match TRBD1. Germline assignment: CDR1 SEHNR and CDR2 FQNEAQ (reference sequence). J lost 1 base, V lost 5 bases, and 10 bases had no gene match. The CDR3 contains 17 residues. CDR3 DNA: TGTGCCAGCAGCCGCTTCCCCGGGACAGAGAACACCGGGGAGCTGTTTTTT. This translates into CASSRFPGTENTGELFF.

This clonotype has ten or more counts. The CDR3 is CASTLGTARYEQYF. The DNA of the CDR3 is TGTGCCAGCACCCTCGGGACCGCTCGCTACGAGCAGTACTTC. This chain connects TRBV12-3 or TRBV12-4 to TRBJ2-7; D may correspond to TRBD1 or TRBD2 (5 bases each). CDR3 length: 14 residues. V was pared by 7 bases and J by 3 bases, with 16 bases between.

V gene TRBV5-1 combines with J gene TRBJ2-6; D is possibly TRBD1 (5 bases). Trimming took off 2 bases at V and 2 bases at J, with 8 bases between the two ends. Germline lookup yields CDR1 SGHRS and CDR2 YFSETQ. The CDR3 sequence is 15 residues long. The CDR3 nucleotides are TGCGCCAGCAGCTTCCTCAGGGCTGGGGCCAACGTCCTGACTTTC. It encodes CASSFLRAGANVLTF.

This clonotype was observed a few times. In DNA form, the CDR3 reads TGTGCCAGCAGGGGGATAGCGGGAGGGGCCGGGGAGCTGTTTTTT. This translates into CASRGIAGGAGELFF. The chain has TRBV6-2 or TRBV6-3 and TRBJ2-2, with 11 bases that match TRBD2. CDR1 and CDR2 (germline): MNHEY, SVGEGT. The V gene end was trimmed by 6 bases and the J gene end by 6 bases; junction bases not matched to a gene: 6. CDR3 length: 15 amino acids.

The genes are TRBV5-5 and TRBJ2-1; D is uncertain. V was shortened by 0 bases and J by 4 bases, with 11 bases between the two germline ends. The CDR3 sequence is 15 residues long. Germline values: CDR1 SGHKS, CDR2 YYEKEE (reference sequence). CDR3 loop: CASSLGFSEYNEQFF. DNA for the CDR3: TGTGCCAGCAGCTTGGGATTTTCGGAGTACAATGAGCAGTTCTTC.

There are a few counts of this clonotype. The genes are TRBV6-1 and TRBJ1-4; D call uncertain. Germline V gene sequence: CDR1 MNHNS, CDR2 SASEGT. The CDR3 totals 15 residues. V lost 3 bases, J lost 3 bases, and 11 bases lay in between. CDR3: CASSENLISNEKLFF. The CDR3 coding sequence is TGTGCCAGCAGTGAGAATCTCATTTCTAATGAAAAACTGTTTTTT.

This clonotype was counted between two and nine times. V gene TRBV11-1 combines with J gene TRBJ2-1; 8 nucleotides match TRBD1. Germline V CDR1 and CDR2: SGHAT, FQDESV (reference sequence). The CDR3 contains 16 residues. The ends lost 5 bases at V and 6 bases at J; junction bases unmatched: 12. The CDR3 reads CASSRTRDRWGNEQFF. The DNA for the CDR3 is TGTGCCAGCAGCCGTACTCGGGACAGGTGGGGCAATGAGCAGTTCTTC.

Only a few counts were recorded for this clonotype. The chain recombines TRBV27 with TRBJ2-7; 7 nucleotides match TRBD1. Germline CDR1 MNHEY, CDR2 SMNVEV (reference sequence). After removal of 5 bases from V and 3 bases from J, the junction contained 13 bases not matched to a gene. The CDR3 has 16 amino acids. This CDR3 is CASSAQTGAAFYEQYF. DNA of the CDR3: TGTGCCAGCAGTGCCCAAACAGGGGCCGCCTTCTACGAGCAGTACTTC.

This clonotype was counted a few times. V usage is TRBV20-1 and J usage is TRBJ1-5; D gene uncertain. Germline values: CDR1 DFQATT, CDR2 SNEGSKA (reference sequence). The V and J ends lost 3 bases and 0 bases respectively, with 9 bases between them. CDR3 size: 14 residues. In nucleotides, the CDR3 is TGCAGTGCTAGTTCTGGGGATAGCAATCAGCCCCAGCATTTT. This translates into CSASSGDSNQPQHF.

The rearrangement joins TRBV7-6 to TRBJ1-4; TRBD1 matches at 7 bases. Losses at the gene ends were 3 bases for V and 3 bases for J; bases not matched to a gene: 1. This CDR3 contains 14 residues. The germline V gene encodes CDR1 SGHVS and CDR2 FNYEAQ. The CDR3 is CASSFGTANEKLFF. DNA of the CDR3: TGTGCCAGCAGCTTCGGGACAGCTAATGAAAAACTGTTTTTT.

This clonotype has a count of ten or more. The chain is built from TRBV18 and TRBJ2-1; possible D gene TRBD1, 5 bases. The CDR3 is made up of 15 amino acids. Germline V gene lookup returns CDR1 KGHSH and CDR2 LQKENI. V was trimmed by 4 bases and J by 1 base, leaving 11 bases between them. The CDR3: CASSQQEGSYNEQFF. CDR3 coding DNA: TGTGCCAGCTCACAACAGGAAGGTTCCTACAATGAGCAGTTCTTC.

This clonotype was recorded at least ten times. The chain carries TRBV10-1 and TRBJ1-1; the D is unclear. Per the germline V gene, CDR1 is WNHNN and CDR2 is SYGVQD (reference sequence). V was trimmed by 0 bases and J by 7 bases, leaving 12 bases between them. There are 14 residues in the CDR3. CDR3 in amino acids: CASSESATEFEAFF. The CDR3 bases are TGCGCCAGCAGTGAGTCGGCGACGGAGTTTGAAGCTTTCTTT.

This clonotype occurred many times. The chain links TRBV7-9 to TRBJ2-1; the D is unclear. The germline V and J ends were trimmed by 1 base and 1 base, with 5 bases remaining between them. The CDR3 length is 14 residues. From germline, CDR1 is SEHNR and CDR2 FQNEAQ (reference sequence). The CDR3 coding sequence is TGTGCCAGCAGCTTAGTCCTGTCCTACAATGAGCAGTTCTTC. Protein product: CASSLVLSYNEQFF.

This clonotype was recorded at least ten times. This chain uses TRBV7-3 with TRBJ2-5; 9 bases align to TRBD1. CDR1 and CDR2 from the germline V gene are SGHTA and FQGTGA. Trimming removed 5 bases from V and 2 bases from J; junction bases left unmatched: 6. The CDR3 runs 15 residues. CDR3 nucleotides: TGTGCCAGCAGCCCGGGACAGGGTTGGCAAGAGACCCAGTACTTC. Protein product: CASSPGQGWQETQYF.

This clonotype was observed at least ten times. This rearrangement joins TRBV18 to TRBJ1-5; tentatively, D is TRBD1 (5 bases). Between the trimmed V and J ends, which lost 6 bases and 4 bases, there was a span of 10 bases. The CDR3 runs 13 residues. Germline V CDR1 and CDR2: KGHSH, LQKENI. Written as DNA, the CDR3 is TGTGCCAGCTCCCGGGGCGAGAATCAGCCCCAGCATTTT. Protein product: CASSRGENQPQHF.

In this sample, this clonotype turned up a few times. This chain joins TRBV20-1 and TRBJ2-5; 11 bases line up with TRBD2. Germline CDR1 and CDR2: DFQATT and SNEGSKA (reference sequence). The length of the CDR3 is 13 residues. The V and J ends lost 5 bases and 5 bases, in that order; junction bases with no gene match: 4. The CDR3 region is CSAGTSGSETQYF. In nucleotides, the CDR3 is TGCAGTGCTGGTACTAGCGGGAGTGAGACCCAGTACTTC.

This clonotype appeared many times. The chain has TRBV2 and TRBJ1-1; D remains ambiguous. The CDR3 extends over 11 amino acids. The V and J ends lost 7 bases and 3 bases respectively, with 6 bases between them. Germline CDR1 is SNHLY and CDR2 is FYNNEI. The CDR3 loop reads CASIRYTEAFF. CDR3 coding DNA: TGTGCCAGCATTAGGTACACTGAAGCTTTCTTT.

At least ten counts were recorded for this clonotype. The chain recombines TRBV5-1 with TRBJ2-7; TRBD2 matches at 14 bases. The CDR3 is made up of 17 amino acids. V gave up 4 bases and J gave up 6 bases; unmatched junction bases: 12. CDR1 SGHRS and CDR2 YFSETQ come from the germline V gene. The CDR3 here is CASSIGLAGGPLSEQYF. The CDR3 DNA follows: TGCGCCAGCAGCATCGGACTAGCGGGAGGACCCCTTTCCGAGCAGTACTTC.

The V and J genes are TRBV9 and TRBJ2-5; 8 bases agree with TRBD1. This CDR3 has 12 amino acids. Trimming cost V 5 bases and J 6 bases; bases outside gene matches: 3. Germline V gene sequence: CDR1 SGDLS, CDR2 YYNGEE. The DNA of the CDR3 is TGTGCCAGCAGAGGCAGGGGGCAGACCCAGTACTTC. This gives the protein CASRGRGQTQYF.

This clonotype was seen at least ten times. The chain employs TRBV20-1 and TRBJ1-2; TRBD1 matches at 8 bases. CDR3 size: 14 residues. V gave up 1 base and J gave up 3 bases; unmatched junction bases: 4. Germline V gene data show CDR1 as DFQATT and CDR2 as SNEGSKA (reference sequence). The CDR3 sequence is CSARVQGGYYGYTF. Here the CDR3 DNA reads TGCAGTGCTAGAGTACAGGGGGGTTACTATGGCTACACCTTC.

The V gene is TRBV7-2, the J gene TRBJ2-3; TRBD2 agrees at 10 bases. CDR1 is SGHTA, CDR2 FQGNSA, per germline. This CDR3 contains 15 residues. With V trimmed by 6 bases and J by 1 base, 4 bases remained unmatched. For the CDR3, the DNA is TGTGCCAGCAGTGGGACTAGCGAAGGCACAGATACGCAGTATTTT. It specifies CASSGTSEGTDTQYF.

Ten or more counts support this clonotype. This sequence joins TRBV5-5 and TRBJ2-7; 9 positions agree with TRBD2. V was pared by 0 bases and J by 4 bases, with 2 bases of the junction left unmatched. Germline assignment: CDR1 SGHKS and CDR2 YYEKEE (reference sequence). The CDR3 extends over 14 amino acids. DNA for the CDR3: TGTGCCAGCAGCTTGGGACTAGCGGAGTACGAGCAGTACTTC. Residues: CASSLGLAEYEQYF.

V and J are TRBV11-2 and TRBJ2-5; D perhaps matches TRBD1 (6 bases). This CDR3 is 15 amino acids long. CDR1 is SGHAT and CDR2 is FQNNGV in the germline V gene. V lost 0 bases and J lost 2, with 10 bases in between. The DNA of the CDR3 is TGTGCCAGCAGCTTAGAGGGACATAAGCAAGAGACCCAGTACTTC. It is translated as CASSLEGHKQETQYF.

The table lists this clonotype with many counts. The chain is built from TRBV11-3 and TRBJ1-4, with 8 positions matching TRBD1. CDR3 length: 15 amino acids. CDR1 and CDR2 (germline): SGHNT, YENEEA. Unmatched junction bases numbered 10, after V lost 5 bases and J lost 8 bases. DNA for the CDR3: TGTGCCAGCAGCCATAGGACAGGGACGACGGAAAAACTGTTTTTT. Amino acid sequence: CASSHRTGTTEKLFF.